This T cell receptor (beta chain) came from a study of T cell responses to AZD1222 COVID-19 vaccine. Notes on the study in general: White British ancestry dominated among donors, who included more females, and clonal diversity was possibly underestimated. Reports say nearly half of spike-specific TCRs go after unmutated variant regions. Of the AZD1222 recipients, only 5 or 6 were seropositive at baseline.

Pooled in the analysis were second doses at about 4 or about 12 weeks. A remark on this clone: Its antigen is not identified.

Assay: immunoSEQ multiplex PCR; the TCRdb copy retains only in-frame clones and omits some. This sample yields 80,000 or so clones, of which approximately 83% are seen a single time; over 9.5% belongs to the top ten. There are 13 residues in the CDR3. V was clipped by 9 bases and J by 4 bases, with 15 bases between them. Per germline, CDR1 MNHEY and CDR2 SVGAGI. Sequencing used peripheral blood, obtained 28 days after the second AZD1222 dose. This receptor was taken from an adult who received the AZD1222 COVID-19 vaccine. The V gene is TRBV6-5, the J gene TRBJ1-2; D is unclear. The CDR3 sequence: CASKDVRIYGYTF. The DNA for the CDR3 is TGTGCCAGTAAAGATGTCAGAATCTATGGCTACACCTTC.